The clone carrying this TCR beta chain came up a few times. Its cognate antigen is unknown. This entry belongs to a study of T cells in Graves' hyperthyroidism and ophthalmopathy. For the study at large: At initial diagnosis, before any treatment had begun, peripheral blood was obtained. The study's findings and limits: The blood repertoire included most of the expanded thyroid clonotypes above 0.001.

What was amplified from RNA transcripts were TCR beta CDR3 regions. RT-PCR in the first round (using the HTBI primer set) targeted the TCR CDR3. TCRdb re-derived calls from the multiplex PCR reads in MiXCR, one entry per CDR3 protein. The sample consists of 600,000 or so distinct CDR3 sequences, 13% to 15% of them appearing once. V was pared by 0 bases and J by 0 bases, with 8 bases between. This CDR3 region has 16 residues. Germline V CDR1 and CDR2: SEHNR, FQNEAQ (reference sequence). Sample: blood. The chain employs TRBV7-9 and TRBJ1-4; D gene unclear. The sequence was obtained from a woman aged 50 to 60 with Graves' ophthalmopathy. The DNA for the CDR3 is TGTGCCAGCAGCTTAGCCGGAGGGACAACTAATGAAAAACTGTTTTTT. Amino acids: CASSLAGGTTNEKLFF. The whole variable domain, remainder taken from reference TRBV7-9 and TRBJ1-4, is DTGVSQNPRHKITKRGQNVTFRCDPISEHNRLYWYRQTLGQGPEFLTYFQNEAQLEKSRLLSDRFSAERPKGSFSTLEIQRTEQGDSAMYLCASSLAGGTTNEKLFFGSGTQLSVL.